The 11 T cell receptor beta chains listed next were all sequenced from one sample in a study. Tregs were sorted as CD4+CD25+CD127-/low cells. TCRdb ran MiXCR on the 5' RACE reads and lists one entry per CDR3 protein. The sample lists about 12,000 distinct CDR3 sequences, around 54% seen once, with 12% in the top ten. The sequenced material came from tumor-infiltrating Tregs sorted from the breast tumor. Every receptor here comes from a female donor with breast cancer.

The V gene is TRBV30, the J gene TRBJ2-4; tentatively, D is TRBD1 (6 bases). Germline CDR1 is GTSNPN and CDR2 is SVGIG (reference sequence). This CDR3 comprises 13 residues. V was cut by 4 bases and J by 1 base, with 8 bases left in between. This chain's CDR3 is CAWTGDAKNIQYF. The CDR3 DNA sequence: TGTGCCTGGACAGGGGATGCCAAAAACATTCAGTACTTC.

This chain's CDR3 is CSVGQPNQPQHF. The CDR3 DNA is TGCAGCGTTGGACAGCCCAATCAGCCCCAGCATTTT. The chain carries TRBV29-1 and TRBJ1-5; the D gene is possibly TRBD1 (5 bases). The ends were cut back, 4 bases at V and 3 bases at J, with 7 bases in the middle. Germline lookup yields CDR1 SQVTM and CDR2 ANQGSEA. The CDR3 is 12 amino acids.

The chain has TRBV20-1 and TRBJ2-5; 8 positions agree with TRBD1. This CDR3 spans 13 amino acids. Unmatched junction bases numbered 7, after V lost 6 bases and J lost 4 bases. CDR1 and CDR2 (germline): DFQATT, SNEGSKA (reference sequence). CDR3: CSAPTGARETQYF. In nucleotides, the CDR3 is TGCAGTGCCCCGACAGGGGCGAGAGAGACCCAGTACTTC.

V and J are TRBV12-3 or TRBV12-4 and TRBJ1-4; 8 positions match TRBD1. Trimming at V came to 5 bases and at J to 8 bases, leaving 7 bases not matched to a gene. The CDR3 contains 14 residues. The CDR3 region has the DNA TGTGCCAGCAGTGACCAGGGGGCGCGGGAAAAACTGTTTTTT. It yields the protein CASSDQGAREKLFF.

This clonotype was detected once. The chain recombines TRBV20-1 with TRBJ2-7; TRBD1 matches at 10 bases. This CDR3 has 12 amino acids. The J segment lost 5 bases and the V segment lost 6 bases, leaving 4 bases of the junction unmatched. CDR1 and CDR2 (germline): DFQATT, SNEGSKA (reference sequence). This chain's CDR3 is CSAETGGDEQYF. The CDR3 DNA is TGCAGTGCCGAGACAGGGGGCGACGAGCAGTACTTC.

This clonotype showed up just once. V and J are TRBV4-1 and TRBJ1-4, with TRBD1 matching 8 bases. This CDR3 has 16 residues. The germline V gene encodes CDR1 MGHRA and CDR2 YSYEKL. V dropped 3 bases and J dropped 10; count of bases not matched to a gene: 13. DNA of the CDR3: TGCGCCAGCAGCCACGAGGGTCGTGACAGGGGTGGAAAACTGTTTTTT. Translation: CASSHEGRDRGGKLFF.

This rearrangement joins TRBV20-1 to TRBJ1-1; D is possibly TRBD1 (5 bases). Trimming pared 3 bases from V and 10 bases from J, leaving 21 bases between. Looked up from germline, CDR1 is DFQATT and CDR2 is SNEGSKA (reference sequence). This CDR3 is 14 amino acids long. CDR3 sequence reads: CSARPPGTEVGAFF. The CDR3 DNA reads TGCAGTGCTAGGCCCCCCGGGACGGAAGTTGGAGCTTTCTTT.

Worth noting for this clonotype: The junction departs from the called germline gene at one end, perhaps through a read error. This sequence joins TRBV5-6 and TRBJ2-5; D is ambiguous. In germline, CDR1 is SGHDT, CDR2 YYEEEE. The CDR3 is 12 residues long. The CDR3 bases are TGTGCCAGCGGCTTCCCCGGAGAGACCCAGTACTTC. The encoded protein is CASGFPGETQYF.

This clonotype has a handful of counts. The CDR3: CSVESRGHWNTEAFF. The CDR3 bases are TGCAGCGTTGAAAGCCGAGGACATTGGAACACTGAAGCTTTCTTT. The V call is TRBV29-1, the J call TRBJ1-1; TRBD1 is a possible D gene (5 bases). The CDR3 is 15 residues long. In germline, CDR1 is SQVTM, CDR2 ANQGSEA. The V end lost 2 bases, the J end lost 1 base, and 14 bases lay between the germline ends.

J is TRBJ2-2 and V is TRBV19, with D hard to call. Germline V gene data show CDR1 as LNHDA and CDR2 as SQIVND (reference sequence). The CDR3 is 13 amino acids. The ends were cut back, 7 bases at V and 4 bases at J, with 10 bases in the middle. The CDR3 sequence is CASNSWSTGELFF. CDR3 bases: TGTGCCAGTAACTCGTGGAGCACCGGGGAGCTGTTTTTT.

This clonotype has more than one count but fewer than ten. The J gene is TRBJ1-2, the V gene TRBV6-2 or TRBV6-3; 7 nucleotides match TRBD1. Germline V gene lookup returns CDR1 MNHEY and CDR2 SVGEGT. V shed 6 bases, J shed 4 bases, and the junction held 8 bases outside the gene matches. The CDR3 length is 14 residues. The DNA for the CDR3 is TGTGCCAGCAGCGGGGACAGCGTATCCTATGGCTACACCTTC. It is translated as CASSGDSVSYGYTF.